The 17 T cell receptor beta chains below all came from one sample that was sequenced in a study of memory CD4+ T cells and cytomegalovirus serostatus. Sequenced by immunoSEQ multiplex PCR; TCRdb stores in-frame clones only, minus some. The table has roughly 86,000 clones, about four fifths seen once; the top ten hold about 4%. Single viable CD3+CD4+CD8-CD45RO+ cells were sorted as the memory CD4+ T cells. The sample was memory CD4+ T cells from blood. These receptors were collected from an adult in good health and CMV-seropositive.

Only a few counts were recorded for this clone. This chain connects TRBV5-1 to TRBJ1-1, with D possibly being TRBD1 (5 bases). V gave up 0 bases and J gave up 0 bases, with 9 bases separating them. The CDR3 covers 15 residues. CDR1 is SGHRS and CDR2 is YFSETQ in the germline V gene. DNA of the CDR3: TGCGCCAGCAGCTTGGCCGACAGATTGAACACTGAAGCTTTCTTT. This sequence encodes CASSLADRLNTEAFF.

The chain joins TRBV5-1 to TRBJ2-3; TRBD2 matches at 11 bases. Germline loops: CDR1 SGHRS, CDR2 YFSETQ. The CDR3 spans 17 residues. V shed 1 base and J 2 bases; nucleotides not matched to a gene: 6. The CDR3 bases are TGCGCCAGCAGCTTGAGACCGGGACTAGCGGACACAGATACGCAGTATTTT. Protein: CASSLRPGLADTDTQYF.

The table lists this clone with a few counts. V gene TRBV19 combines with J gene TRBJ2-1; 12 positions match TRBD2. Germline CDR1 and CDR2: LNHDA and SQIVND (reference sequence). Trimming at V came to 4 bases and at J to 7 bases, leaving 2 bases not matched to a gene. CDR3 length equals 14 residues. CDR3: CASSKLAGGNEQFF. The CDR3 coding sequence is TGTGCCAGTAGTAAGCTAGCGGGAGGGAATGAGCAGTTCTTC.

In DNA form, the CDR3 reads TGTGCCAGCAGTTTGGGACTAGCGGGAGATGCTGAGCAGTTCTTC. Translated: CASSLGLAGDAEQFF. The chain combines TRBV6-5 with TRBJ2-1; 14 bases match TRBD2. V was clipped by 4 bases and J by 9 bases; unmatched bases: 5. In germline, CDR1 is MNHEY, CDR2 SVGAGI. The CDR3 loop spans 15 amino acids.

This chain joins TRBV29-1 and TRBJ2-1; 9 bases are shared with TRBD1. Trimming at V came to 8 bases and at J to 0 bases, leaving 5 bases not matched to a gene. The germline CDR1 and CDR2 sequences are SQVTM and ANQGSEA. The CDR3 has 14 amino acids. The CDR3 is CSSRDRVSYNEQFF. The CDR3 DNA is TGCAGCTCCAGGGACAGGGTCTCCTACAATGAGCAGTTCTTC.

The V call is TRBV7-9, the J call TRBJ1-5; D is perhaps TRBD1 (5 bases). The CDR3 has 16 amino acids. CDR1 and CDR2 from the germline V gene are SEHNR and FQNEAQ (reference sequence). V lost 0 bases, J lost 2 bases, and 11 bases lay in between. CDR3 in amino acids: CASSLAQGSGNQPQHF. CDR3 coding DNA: TGTGCCAGCAGCTTAGCGCAGGGATCGGGCAATCAGCCCCAGCATTTT.

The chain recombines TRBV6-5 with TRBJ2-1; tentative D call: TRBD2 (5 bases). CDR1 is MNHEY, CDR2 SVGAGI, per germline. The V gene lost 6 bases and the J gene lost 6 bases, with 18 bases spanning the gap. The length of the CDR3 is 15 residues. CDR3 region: CASRPTIHWTNEQFF. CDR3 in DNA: TGTGCCAGCAGGCCGACTATACATTGGACCAATGAGCAGTTCTTC.

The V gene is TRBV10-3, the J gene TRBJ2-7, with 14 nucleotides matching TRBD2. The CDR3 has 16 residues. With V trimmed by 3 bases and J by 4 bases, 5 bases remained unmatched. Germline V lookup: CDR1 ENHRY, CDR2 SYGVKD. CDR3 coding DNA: TGTGCCATCAGTGATCCGGGACTAGCGGGAGTATACGAGCAGTACTTC. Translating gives CAISDPGLAGVYEQYF.

This CDR3 reads CASSGTSGQETQYF. The DNA of the CDR3 is TGTGCCAGTAGCGGGACTAGCGGACAAGAGACCCAGTACTTC. V and J are TRBV19 and TRBJ2-5; the match to TRBD2 covers 11 bases. The CDR3 has 14 residues. The germline CDR1 and CDR2 sequences are LNHDA and SQIVND (reference sequence). Losses at the gene ends were 6 bases for V and 2 bases for J; bases not matched to a gene: 2.

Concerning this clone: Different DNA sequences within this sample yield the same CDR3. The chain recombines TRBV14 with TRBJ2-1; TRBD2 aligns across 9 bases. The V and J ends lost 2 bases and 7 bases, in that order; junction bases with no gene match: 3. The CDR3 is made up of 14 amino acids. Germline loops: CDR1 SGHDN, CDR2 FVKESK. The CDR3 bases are TGTGCCAGCAGCCAATCCCTAGCGGGGAATGAGCAGTTCTTC. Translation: CASSQSLAGNEQFF.

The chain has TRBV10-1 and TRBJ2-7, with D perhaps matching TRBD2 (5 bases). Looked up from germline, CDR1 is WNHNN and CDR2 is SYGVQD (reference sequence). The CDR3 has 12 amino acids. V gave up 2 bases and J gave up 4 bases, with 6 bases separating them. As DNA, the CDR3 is TGCGCCAGCAGTGAGCCGGGGTACGAGCAGTACTTC. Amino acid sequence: CASSEPGYEQYF.

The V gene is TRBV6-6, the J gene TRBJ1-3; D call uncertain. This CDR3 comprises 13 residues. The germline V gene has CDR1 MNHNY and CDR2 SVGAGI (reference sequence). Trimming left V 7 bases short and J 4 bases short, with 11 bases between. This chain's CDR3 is CASISAHGNTIYF. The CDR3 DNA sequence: TGTGCCAGCATATCCGCGCACGGAAACACCATATATTTT.

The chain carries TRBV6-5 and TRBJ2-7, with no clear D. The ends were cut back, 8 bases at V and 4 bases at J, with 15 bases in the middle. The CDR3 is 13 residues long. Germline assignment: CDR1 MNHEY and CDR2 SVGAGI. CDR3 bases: TGTGCCAGCCGAAGAGGCAGTGGGTACGAGCAGTACTTC. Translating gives CASRRGSGYEQYF.

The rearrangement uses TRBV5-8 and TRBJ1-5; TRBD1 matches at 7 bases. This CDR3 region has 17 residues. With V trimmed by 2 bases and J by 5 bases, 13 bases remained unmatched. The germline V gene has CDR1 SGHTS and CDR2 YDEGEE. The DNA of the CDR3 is TGTGCCAGCAGCTTAATGACAGGGTGGGGATCGGATCAGCCCCAGCATTTT. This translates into CASSLMTGWGSDQPQHF.

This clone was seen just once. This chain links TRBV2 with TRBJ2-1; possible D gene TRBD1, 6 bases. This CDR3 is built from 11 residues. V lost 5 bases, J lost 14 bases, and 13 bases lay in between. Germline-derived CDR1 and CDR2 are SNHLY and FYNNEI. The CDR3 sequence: CASSLRGYEFF. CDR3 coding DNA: TGTGCCAGCAGTCTGAGGGGGTATGAGTTCTTC.

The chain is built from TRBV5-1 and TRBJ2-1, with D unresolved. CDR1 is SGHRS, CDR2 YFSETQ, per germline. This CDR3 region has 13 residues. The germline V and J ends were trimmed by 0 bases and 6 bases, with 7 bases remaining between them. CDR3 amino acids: CASSLALTNEQFF. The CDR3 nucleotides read TGCGCCAGCAGCTTGGCTCTCACCAATGAGCAGTTCTTC.

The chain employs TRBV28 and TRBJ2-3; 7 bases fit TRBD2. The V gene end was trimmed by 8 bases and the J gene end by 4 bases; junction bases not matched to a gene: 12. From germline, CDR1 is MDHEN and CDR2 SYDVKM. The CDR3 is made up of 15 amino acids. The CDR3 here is CASLPGGQGADTQYF. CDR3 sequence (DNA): TGTGCCAGCCTCCCGGGGGGTCAAGGGGCAGATACGCAGTATTTT. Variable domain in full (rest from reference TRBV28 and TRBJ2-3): DVKVTQSSRYLVKRTGEKVFLECVQDMDHENMFWYRQDPGLGLRLIYFSYDVKMKEKGDIPEGYSVSREKKERFSLILESASTNQTSMYLCASLPGGQGADTQYFGPGTRLTVL.